Presented here are 8 T cell receptor beta chains from one specimen sequenced in a study of T-cell reconstitution after alpha-beta-depleted transplantation in children. A TCRbeta library incorporating unique molecular identifiers was prepared. TCRdb re-analysed the PCR reads in MiXCR, keeping a single row per CDR3 protein. The sample shows 580,000 or so distinct CDR3 sequences, 23% of them seen only once. Sequenced here: PBMCs, mostly from graft donor cells, sampled 360 days after TCRalphabeta/CD19-depleted stem cell transplant. Source of these receptors: a boy younger than two who had a stem cell transplant for acute myeloid leukemia, so the T cells may come from the graft donor.

The chain uses TRBV7-2 and TRBJ2-1; no reliable D call. The CDR3 covers 16 residues. Trimming took 5 bases from V and 0 from J, leaving 14 bases between them. CDR1 SGHTA and CDR2 FQGNSA come from the germline V gene. CDR3 sequence: CASSLLELSSYNEQFF. DNA of the CDR3: TGTGCCAGCAGCCTCCTGGAGTTGAGCTCCTACAATGAGCAGTTCTTC.

The sample holds a few counts of this clonotype. V and J are TRBV7-2 and TRBJ1-2, with a weak D call TRBD1 (5 bases). V was pared by 5 bases and J by 2 bases, with 15 bases between. CDR1 and CDR2 from the germline V gene are SGHTA and FQGNSA. The CDR3 covers 15 residues. CDR3 bases: TGTGCCAGCAGCCCATCGGGACTGACCAACTATGGCTACACCTTC. Its protein is CASSPSGLTNYGYTF.

The chain uses TRBV3-1 and TRBJ2-5, with TRBD1 matching over 8 bases. Germline V lookup: CDR1 LGHDT, CDR2 YNNKEL (reference sequence). J lost 4 bases, V lost 6 bases, and 13 bases had no gene match. This CDR3 region has 16 residues. CDR3 protein: CASSRLGQEGRETQYF. In DNA form, the CDR3 reads TGTGCCAGCAGTCGACTGGGACAGGAGGGGAGAGAGACCCAGTACTTC.

This clonotype was seen ten or more times. This chain connects TRBV28 to TRBJ2-7, with D unresolved. V shed 3 bases and J shed 0 bases, with 12 bases lying between them. This CDR3 region has 15 residues. Germline CDR1 is MDHEN and CDR2 is SYDVKM. DNA for the CDR3: TGTGCCAGCAGTTTCGGCAGGTTGAGCTCCTACGAGCAGTACGTC. Translating gives CASSFGRLSSYEQYV.

This clonotype was recorded many times. The CDR3 region is CATSTGAAGNTIYF. The DNA of the CDR3 is TGTGCCACCAGCACAGGGGCCGCTGGAAACACCATATATTTT. The chain joins TRBV15 to TRBJ1-3; D is possibly TRBD1 (6 bases). The V gene lost 4 bases and the J gene lost 2 bases, with 9 bases spanning the gap. This CDR3 is built from 14 residues. CDR1 LNHNV and CDR2 YYDKDF come from the germline V gene (reference sequence).

V is TRBV18 and J is TRBJ2-5; no firm D call. The germline V and J ends were trimmed by 0 bases and 4 bases, with 6 bases remaining between them. The CDR3 is made up of 13 amino acids. Germline V gene lookup returns CDR1 KGHSH and CDR2 LQKENI. Here the CDR3 reads CASSPPLVETQYF. The CDR3 region has the DNA TGTGCCAGCTCACCACCCCTAGTAGAGACCCAGTACTTC.

The gene calls are TRBV20-1 and TRBJ1-1; D is ambiguous. V was shortened by 4 bases and J by 6 bases, with 9 bases between the two germline ends. Germline V gene lookup returns CDR1 DFQATT and CDR2 SNEGSKA (reference sequence). The CDR3 has 11 residues. The CDR3 region has the DNA TGCAGTGCTACTTTAAAGGCTGAAGCTTTCTTT. Translation gives CSATLKAEAFF.

At least ten counts were recorded for this clonotype. This chain joins TRBV5-1 and TRBJ1-2; D is perhaps TRBD1 (5 bases). Germline V lookup: CDR1 SGHRS, CDR2 YFSETQ. The CDR3 contains 12 residues. V lost 6 bases and J lost 7, with 13 bases in between. The CDR3 is CASTPAGVGYTF. DNA of the CDR3: TGCGCCAGCACCCCCGCGGGGGTTGGCTACACCTTC.